This T cell receptor beta chain was captured by sequencing in a study of tumor-infiltrating lymphocytes in primary liver carcinoma. About the study: Roughly 3.5 to 7.13 million productive TCRbeta reads were obtained per sample, with similar numbers across tissue types.

This CDR3 comprises 15 residues. The germline V and J ends were trimmed by 4 bases and 2 bases, with 14 bases remaining between them. In germline, CDR1 is ENHRY, CDR2 SYGVKD. Study-wide findings and caveats: A significantly higher top-250-clone fraction was recorded for tumors than for blood (p = 0.039).

TCR beta cDNA was made from 450 to 500 ng total RNA with a constant-region primer. For TCR beta, libraries were produced by three nested multiplex PCR rounds using slightly modified ARM-PCR. Running nine to ten cycles apiece, the first two PCR rounds relied on TRBV1-TRBV30 forward primers together with a C-beta reverse primer. TCRdb re-analysed the multiplex PCR reads in MiXCR, keeping a single row per CDR3 protein. The sample includes roughly 22,000 distinct CDR3 sequences, approximately 80% of them seen just once. This clonotype was seen once. Its antigen is still unknown. Unsorted bulk tissue, about 18-31 mg of it, served as the source for co-extraction of RNA and DNA.

The origin of this receptor is a woman aged 25 to 39 with primary liver carcinoma and hepatitis B virus infection. The material sequenced was liver tumor tissue from sampling region 2. Subset: tumor region T2, inferior pole. V gene TRBV10-3 combines with J gene TRBJ2-5; D is uncertain. The CDR3, as DNA: TGTGCCATCAGTGCGTCTGTTACCAGACAAGAGACCCAGTACTTC. As protein: CAISASVTRQETQYF.